This TCR beta chain derives from a study of identical twins. Whole-study findings and limits: Donors were not followed over many years; analysis was cross-sectional. Alpha sequences out of frame and shared by twins had excess low generation probability. Insertion counts were lower in abundant cord blood beta clonotypes, a trend that memory repertoires did not show.

One entry per CDR3 protein, called by TCRdb with MiXCR from the 5' RACE reads. The table has around 490,000 distinct CDR3 sequences, around 22% seen once. With respect to this clonotype: Its antigen is still unknown.

CDR3 length equals 14 residues. Germline assignment: CDR1 LGHNT and CDR2 FRNRAP. Trimming took 1 base from V and 7 from J, leaving 11 bases between them. These data were also filed under a second study, of yellow fever vaccine responses in identical twins. That work adds: Twins reportedly appeared to share part of their vaccine T cell response while keeping part individual.

The chain employs TRBV12-5 and TRBJ2-1; D not certain. This clonotype originated in a woman younger than 35 in good health. The sequenced sample consisted of CD4+ T cells sorted from blood. In DNA, the CDR3 is TGTGCTAGTGGTTTGGCTAGTGGGGAAAATGAGCAGTTCTTC. This encodes CASGLASGENEQFF.